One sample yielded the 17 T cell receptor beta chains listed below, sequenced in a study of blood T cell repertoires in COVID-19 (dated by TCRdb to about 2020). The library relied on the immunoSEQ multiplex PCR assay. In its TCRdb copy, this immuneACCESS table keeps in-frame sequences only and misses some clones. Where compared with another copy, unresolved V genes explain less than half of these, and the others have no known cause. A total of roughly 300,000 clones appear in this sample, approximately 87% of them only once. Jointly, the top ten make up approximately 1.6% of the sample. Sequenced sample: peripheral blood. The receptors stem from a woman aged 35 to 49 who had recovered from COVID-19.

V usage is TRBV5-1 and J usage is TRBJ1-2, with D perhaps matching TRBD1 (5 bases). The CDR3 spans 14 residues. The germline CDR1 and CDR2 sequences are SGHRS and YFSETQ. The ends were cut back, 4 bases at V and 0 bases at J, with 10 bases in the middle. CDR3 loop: CASSGRGSNYGYTF. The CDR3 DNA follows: TGCGCCAGCAGCGGCCGGGGGTCTAACTATGGCTACACCTTC.

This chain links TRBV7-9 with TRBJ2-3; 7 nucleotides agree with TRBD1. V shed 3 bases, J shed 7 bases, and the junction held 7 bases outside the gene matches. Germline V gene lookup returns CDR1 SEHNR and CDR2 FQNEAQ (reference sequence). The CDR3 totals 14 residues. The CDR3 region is CASSFEGAPNTQYF. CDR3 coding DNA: TGTGCCAGCAGCTTCGAGGGGGCCCCAAATACGCAGTATTTT.

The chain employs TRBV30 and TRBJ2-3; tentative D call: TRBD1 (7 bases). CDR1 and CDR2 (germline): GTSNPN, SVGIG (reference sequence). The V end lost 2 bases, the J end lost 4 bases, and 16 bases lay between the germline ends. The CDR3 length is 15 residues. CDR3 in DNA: TGTGCCTGGAGTATATGGGCAGGGGGGCCAGATACGCAGTATTTT. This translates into CAWSIWAGGPDTQYF.

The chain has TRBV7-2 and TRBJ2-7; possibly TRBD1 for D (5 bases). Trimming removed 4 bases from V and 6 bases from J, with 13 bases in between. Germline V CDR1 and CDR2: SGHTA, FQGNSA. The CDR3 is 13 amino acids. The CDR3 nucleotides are TGTGCCAGCAGCTCGGACCCCAGGGCCGAGCAGTACTTC. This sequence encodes CASSSDPRAEQYF.

CDR3 loop: CASSLNPGQTYEQYF. CDR3 nucleotide sequence: TGTGCCAGCAGTTTAAATCCGGGACAGACCTACGAGCAGTACTTC. The chain links TRBV27 to TRBJ2-7; TRBD1 agrees at 7 bases. The germline V gene has CDR1 MNHEY and CDR2 SMNVEV (reference sequence). V dropped 2 bases and J dropped 2; count of bases not matched to a gene: 6. The CDR3 runs to 15 residues.

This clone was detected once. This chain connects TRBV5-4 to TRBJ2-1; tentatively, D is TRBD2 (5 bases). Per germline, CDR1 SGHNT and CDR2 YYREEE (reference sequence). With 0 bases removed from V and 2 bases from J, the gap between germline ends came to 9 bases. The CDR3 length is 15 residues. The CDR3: CASSLVAGPYNEQFF. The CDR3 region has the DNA TGTGCCAGCAGCTTGGTCGCGGGTCCCTACAATGAGCAGTTCTTC.

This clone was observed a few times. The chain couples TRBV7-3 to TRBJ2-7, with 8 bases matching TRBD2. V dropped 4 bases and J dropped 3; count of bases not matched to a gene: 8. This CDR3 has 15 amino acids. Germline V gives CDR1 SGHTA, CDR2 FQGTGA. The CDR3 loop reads CASSSRGGGNYEQYF. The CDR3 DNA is TGTGCCAGCAGCTCCCGGGGGGGCGGGAACTACGAGCAGTACTTC.

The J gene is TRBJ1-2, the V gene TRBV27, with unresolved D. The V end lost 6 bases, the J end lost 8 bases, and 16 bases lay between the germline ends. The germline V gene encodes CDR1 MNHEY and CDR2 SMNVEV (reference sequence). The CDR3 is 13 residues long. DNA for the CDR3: TGTGCCAGCAGCGTCCAGGCACGGATGGGCTACACCTTC. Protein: CASSVQARMGYTF.

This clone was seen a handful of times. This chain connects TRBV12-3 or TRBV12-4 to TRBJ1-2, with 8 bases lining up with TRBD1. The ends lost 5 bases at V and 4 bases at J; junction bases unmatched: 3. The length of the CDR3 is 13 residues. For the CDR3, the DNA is TGTGCCAGCAGTACAACAGGGGGCTATGGCTACACCTTC. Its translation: CASSTTGGYGYTF.

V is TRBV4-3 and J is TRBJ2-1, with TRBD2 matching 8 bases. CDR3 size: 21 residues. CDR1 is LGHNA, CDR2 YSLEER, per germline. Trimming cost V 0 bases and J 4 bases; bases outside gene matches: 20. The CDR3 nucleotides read TGCGCCAGCAGCCAAGATCTCTTCTGGGTTGAGGCGGGGGGCCTTTACAATGAGCAGTTCTTC. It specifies CASSQDLFWVEAGGLYNEQFF.

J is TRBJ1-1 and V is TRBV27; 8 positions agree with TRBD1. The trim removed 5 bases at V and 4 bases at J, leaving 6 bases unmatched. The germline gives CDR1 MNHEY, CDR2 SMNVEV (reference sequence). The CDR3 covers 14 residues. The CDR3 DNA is TGTGCCAGCAGTCCCACAGGGGGGATCACTGAAGCTTTCTTT. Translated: CASSPTGGITEAFF.

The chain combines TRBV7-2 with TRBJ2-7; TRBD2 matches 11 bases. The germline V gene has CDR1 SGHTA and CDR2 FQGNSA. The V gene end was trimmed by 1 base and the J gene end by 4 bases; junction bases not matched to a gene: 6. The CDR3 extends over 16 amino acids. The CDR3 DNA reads TGTGCCAGCAGCTTAGATAGCGGGGGGGCGAGGTACGAGCAGTACTTC. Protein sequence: CASSLDSGGARYEQYF.

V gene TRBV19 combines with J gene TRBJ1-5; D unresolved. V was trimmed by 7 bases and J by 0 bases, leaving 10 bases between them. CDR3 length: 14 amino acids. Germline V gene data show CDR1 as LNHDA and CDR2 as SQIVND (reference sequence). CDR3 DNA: TGTGCCAGTATTTGGCGACATAGCAATCAGCCCCAGCATTTT. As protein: CASIWRHSNQPQHF. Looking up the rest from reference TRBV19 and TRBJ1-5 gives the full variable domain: DGGITQSPKYLFRKEGQNVTLSCEQNLNHDAMYWYRQDPGQGLRLIYYSQIVNDFQKGDIAEGYSVSREKKESFPLTVTSAQKNPTAFYLCASIWRHSNQPQHFGDGTRLSIL.

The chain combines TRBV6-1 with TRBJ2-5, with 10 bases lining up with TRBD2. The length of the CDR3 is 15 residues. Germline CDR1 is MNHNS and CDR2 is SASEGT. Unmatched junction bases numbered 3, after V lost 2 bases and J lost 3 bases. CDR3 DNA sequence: TGTGCCAGCAGTGAACTAGCGGGGGAGGAAGAGACCCAGTACTTC. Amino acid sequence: CASSELAGEEETQYF.

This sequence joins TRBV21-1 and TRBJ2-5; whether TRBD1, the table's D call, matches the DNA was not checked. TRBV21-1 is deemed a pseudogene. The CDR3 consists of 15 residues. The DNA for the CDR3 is TGTGCCAGCAGCAAAGTGATCGACAGACAAGAGACCCAGTACTTC. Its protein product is CASSKVIDRQETQYF.

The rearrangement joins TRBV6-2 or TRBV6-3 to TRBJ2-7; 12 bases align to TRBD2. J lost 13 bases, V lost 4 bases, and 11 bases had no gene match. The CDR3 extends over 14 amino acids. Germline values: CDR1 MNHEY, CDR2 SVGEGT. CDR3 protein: CASSSYLRTSGVYF. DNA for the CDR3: TGTGCCAGCAGTTCCTACCTGCGGACTAGCGGGGTATACTTC.

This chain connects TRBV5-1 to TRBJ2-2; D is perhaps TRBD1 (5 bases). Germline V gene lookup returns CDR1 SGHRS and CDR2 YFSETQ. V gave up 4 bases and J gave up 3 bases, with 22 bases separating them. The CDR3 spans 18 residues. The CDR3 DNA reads TGCGCCAGCAGCAAGACGGCAACAGGCGAGCCTTACACCGGGGAGCTGTTTTTT. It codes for CASSKTATGEPYTGELFF.